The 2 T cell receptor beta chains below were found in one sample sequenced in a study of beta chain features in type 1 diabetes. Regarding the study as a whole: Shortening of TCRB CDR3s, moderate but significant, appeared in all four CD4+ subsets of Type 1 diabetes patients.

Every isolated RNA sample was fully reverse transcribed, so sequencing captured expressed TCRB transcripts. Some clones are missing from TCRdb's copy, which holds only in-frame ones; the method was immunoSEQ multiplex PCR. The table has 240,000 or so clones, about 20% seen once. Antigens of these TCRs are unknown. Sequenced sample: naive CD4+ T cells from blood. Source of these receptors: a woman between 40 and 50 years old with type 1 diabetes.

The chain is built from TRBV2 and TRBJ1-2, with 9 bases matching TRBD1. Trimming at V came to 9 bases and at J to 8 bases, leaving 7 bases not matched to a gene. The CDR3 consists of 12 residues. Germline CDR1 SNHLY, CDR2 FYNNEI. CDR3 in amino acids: CARGDRDGGYTF. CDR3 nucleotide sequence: TGTGCCAGGGGGGACAGGGATGGAGGCTACACCTTC. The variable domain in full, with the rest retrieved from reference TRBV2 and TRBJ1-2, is EPEVTQTPSHQVTQMGQEVILRCVPISNHLYFYWYRQILGQKVEFLVSFYNNEISEKSEIFDDQFSVERPDGSNFTLKIRSTKLEDSAMYFCARGDRDGGYTFGSGTRLTVV.

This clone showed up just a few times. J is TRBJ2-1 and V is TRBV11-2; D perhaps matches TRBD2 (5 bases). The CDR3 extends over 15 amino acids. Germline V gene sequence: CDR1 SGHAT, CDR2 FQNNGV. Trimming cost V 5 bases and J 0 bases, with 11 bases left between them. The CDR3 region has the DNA TGTGCCAGCAGCCCCCTACTAGGCTCCTACAATGAGCAGTTCTTC. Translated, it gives CASSPLLGSYNEQFF. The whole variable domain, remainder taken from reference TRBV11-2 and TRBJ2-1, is EAGVAQSPRYKIIEKRQSVAFWCNPISGHATLYWYQQILGQGPKLLIQFQNNGVVDDSQLPKDRFSAERLKGVDSTLKIQPAKLEDSAVYLCASSPLLGSYNEQFFGPGTRLTVL.